This T cell receptor beta chain was profiled in a study of Graves' ophthalmopathy and Graves' hyperthyroidism. Study summary: No ophthalmopathy within 18 months of follow-up signified stable hyperthyroidism.

Among the exclusions were patients with other autoimmune diseases, uncontrolled infections, pregnancy or lactation. Trimming left V 7 bases short and J 6 bases short, with 16 bases between. This CDR3 spans 12 amino acids. In germline, CDR1 is SQVTM, CDR2 ANQGSEA. Study results and limitations: In predicting ophthalmopathy progression, the model reached 70.59% sensitivity and roughly 74% specificity.

Investigators amplified TCR beta CDR3 regions from RNA transcripts. The authors performed first-round RT-PCR with HTBI primers and then a second-round multiplex PCR. TCRdb ran MiXCR on the multiplex PCR reads and lists one entry per CDR3 protein. Of around 1.1 million distinct CDR3 sequences listed, about 40% were seen once; the top ten hold 11%. The sample holds many counts of this clonotype. The antigen remains unidentified. This chain joins TRBV29-1 and TRBJ2-7, with a tentative D call TRBD1 (5 bases). The receptor was derived from an adult man with Graves' hyperthyroidism. Sequencing input: peripheral blood or thyroid tissue (not recorded which). The CDR3 DNA sequence: TGCAGCGCCCGGGTTCTGGGGCGCGAGCAGTACTTC. Residues: CSARVLGREQYF.